This note documents a single T cell receptor beta chain sequence. The target antigen is unknown. The trim removed 5 bases at V and 7 bases at J, leaving 4 bases unmatched. The CDR3 extends over 15 amino acids. The germline V gene has CDR1 MNHEY and CDR2 SMNVEV (reference sequence). Sequenced by immunoSEQ multiplex PCR; TCRdb stores in-frame clones only, minus some. In the table there are around 63,000 clones, 92% of which are singletons. The sample is drawn from a study of OX40 agonist ivuxolimab in advanced cancers. About the research overall: Participants could have had prior anti-PD-1, anti-PD-L1 or anti-CTLA-4 therapy, and about 37% had some. The study reported partial responses in three patients: one hepatocellular carcinoma, two cutaneous melanoma.

Study results and limitations: Individuals who were partial responders at 0.1-3.0 mg/kg had clonal expansion that ranked among the lowest.

The receptor comes from an adult with an advanced solid tumor such as melanoma, head and neck, liver or kidney cancer. The input for sequencing was CD4+ or CD8+ T cells sorted from blood, taken in a trial of the OX40 agonist ivuxolimab. The V and J genes are TRBV27 and TRBJ2-1; 14 bases line up with TRBD2. DNA for the CDR3: TGTGCCAGCAGTCGGGGGACTAGCGGGAGAAATGAGCAGTTCTTC. Protein product: CASSRGTSGRNEQFF.